A selection of T cell receptor beta chains follows, all from one sample in a study of human T cells and chemical hapten exposure. One entry per CDR3 protein results from TCRdb running MiXCR on the RACE reads. The data hold about 65,000 distinct CDR3 sequences, with about 6% observed a single time. The sequenced sample consisted of whole blood. These receptors all stem from a female donor in good health. Some clones in this sample may be carry-over from other donors' samples. The CDR3 runs from the conserved cysteine through the conserved F or W. The D gene is left open where the match is weak. Size values are once, few and many counts, or a class for expanded clones, and some rows have none.

abundance,j_gene,d_gene,v_gene,CDR3nt,CDR3aa
few,TRBJ1-5,.,TRBV6-1,TGTGCCAGCAGTGAACTACAATCACCCAGCAATCAGCCCCAGCATTTT,CASSELQSPSNQPQHF
many,TRBJ2-3,.,TRBV5-1,TGCGCCAGCAGCTTTTCGGTTGGGTCAGATACGCAGTATTTT,CASSFSVGSDTQYF
few,TRBJ2-7,TRBD2,TRBV5-1,TGCGCCAGCACCCCCTCGGCGGGGGTGGTGAGCGAGCAGTACTTC,CASTPSAGVVSEQYF
few,TRBJ2-7,.,TRBV27,TGTGCCAGCAGTCCCAGGACACACTCCTACGAGCAGTACTTC,CASSPRTHSYEQYF
many,TRBJ2-1,.,TRBV7-2,TGTGCCAGCAGCTTAGCGACCTCATTGGAGCAGTTCTTC,CASSLATSLEQFF
many,TRBJ1-2,.,TRBV27,TGTGCCAGCAGTTTTGTCGGCGGCGGCTATGGCTACACCTTC,CASSFVGGGYGYTF
many,TRBJ2-2,.,TRBV7-3,TGTGCCAGCAGCTTAACCCCACAAGGGAACACCGGGGAGCTGTTTTTT,CASSLTPQGNTGELFF
few,TRBJ1-2,.,TRBV7-9,TGTGCCAGCAGCTTACAGGGCCCGCTGGATGGCTACACCTTC,CASSLQGPLDGYTF
.,TRBJ2-5,TRBD2,TRBV30,TGTGCCTGGACTAGCGGGAACCAAGAGACCCAGTACTTC,CAWTSGNQETQYF
.,TRBJ2-5,.,TRBV6-6,TGTGCCACTCGCAGGTGGGGCGGAAAAGAGACCCAGTACTTC,CATRRWGGKETQYF
.,TRBJ2-7,TRBD1,TRBV20-1,TGCAGTGCTAACAACGCCGGGACAGGGATCTACGAGCAGTACTTC,CSANNAGTGIYEQYF
many,TRBJ2-3,.,TRBV18,TGTGCCAGCTCACCTCCTATCGGGACAAGCTTT,CASSPPIGTSF
many,TRBJ2-3,.,TRBV29-1,TGCAGCGTTGCGGGGGCAGGGCGGGGGTCAGATACGCAGTATTTT,CSVAGAGRGSDTQYF
many,TRBJ2-7,.,TRBV7-9,TGTGCCAGCAGCTCCCCCAATACCTACGAGCAGTACTTC,CASSSPNTYEQYF
.,TRBJ2-1,TRBD1,TRBV5-1,TGCGCCAGCAGCTTAGGGGACAGCGCCTACAATGAGCAGTTCTTC,CASSLGDSAYNEQFF
many,TRBJ1-6,TRBD1,TRBV7-6,TGTGCCAGCAGCTTAGAACTGGGGACAGGGTATGACCTCCACTTT,CASSLELGTGYDLHF
many,TRBJ2-7,.,TRBV27,TGTGCCAGCAGTCCCGGGCCAGTCGTCTACGAGCAGTACTTC,CASSPGPVVYEQYF
.,TRBJ2-5,.,TRBV5-4,TGTGCCAGCAGCCGTCCCCAAGAGACCCAGTACTTC,CASSRPQETQYF
.,TRBJ2-7,TRBD1,TRBV6-2/TRBV6-3,TGTGCCAGCCCAGGGGGACCCCACTCCTACGAGCAGTACTTC,CASPGGPHSYEQYF
.,TRBJ2-2,.,TRBV6-1,TGTGCCAGCAGTGGGGGGCTAGACACCGGGGAGCTGTTTTTT,CASSGGLDTGELFF
many,TRBJ1-6,TRBD1,TRBV6-5,TGTGCCAGCAGTCCCCGCAGCACGGGACAGGGTTCACCCCTCCACTTT,CASSPRSTGQGSPLHF
few,TRBJ2-3,TRBD2,TRBV7-2,TGTGCCAGCAGTTCGCGGGAGGGCCATGATACGCAGTATTTT,CASSSREGHDTQYF
many,TRBJ1-6,TRBD1,TRBV7-9,TGTGCCAGCAGCCCCGGGACAGCCAAGAATTCACCCCTCCACTTT,CASSPGTAKNSPLHF
few,TRBJ2-1,.,TRBV24-1,TGTGCCACCAGTGACTTCGGGGCAGGGGAGTTTAATGAGCAGTTCTTC,CATSDFGAGEFNEQFF
.,TRBJ2-5,TRBD1,TRBV29-1,TGCAGCGGCACCGGGACAGGGGGAGAGACCCAGTACTTC,CSGTGTGGETQYF
.,TRBJ2-7,TRBD1,TRBV3-1,TGTGCCAGCAGCACCCCCTGGACAGGACGAACCTACGAGCAGTACTTC,CASSTPWTGRTYEQYF
many,TRBJ2-1,TRBD1,TRBV6-2/TRBV6-3,TGTGCCAGCGCGTTCCTCGCGGACAGGGAGAATGAGCAGTTCTTC,CASAFLADRENEQFF
many,TRBJ2-5,TRBD1,TRBV10-3,TGTGCCATCAGTGAGAAGGGACAGCCACAAGAGACCCAGTACTTC,CAISEKGQPQETQYF
many,TRBJ2-3,.,TRBV12-3/TRBV12-4,TGTGCCAGCAGTCACCCCCAGGCGGAGGGGGGAAATACGCAGTATTTT,CASSHPQAEGGNTQYF
few,TRBJ2-7,.,TRBV20-1,TGCAGTGCTACCAGAAACAACTACGAGCAGTACTTC,CSATRNNYEQYF
many,TRBJ1-1,.,TRBV5-1,TGCGCCAGCGCCATCTCCGGGACAGAAGCTTTCTTT,CASAISGTEAFF
many,TRBJ1-2,TRBD1,TRBV6-5,TGTGCCAGCAGCTCCGACAGGGAGGGGTATGGCTACACCTTC,CASSSDREGYGYTF
.,TRBJ2-1,.,TRBV6-1,TGTGCCAGCCCCCCCGGGACTGGATACAATGAGCAGTTCTTC,CASPPGTGYNEQFF
many,TRBJ1-5,TRBD1,TRBV5-1,TGCGCCAGCAGCTTGGAGGGACAGGGCAATCAGCCCCAGCATTTT,CASSLEGQGNQPQHF
many,TRBJ1-2,TRBD1,TRBV12-3/TRBV12-4,TGTGCCAGCAGTTTAGGTGGGACAGGGAATGAAAACTATGGCTACACCTTC,CASSLGGTGNENYGYTF
.,TRBJ2-5,TRBD2,TRBV28,TGTGCCAGCAGTTTATTGTTAGCGGGAGGGTCAGAGACCCAGTACTTC,CASSLLLAGGSETQYF
many,TRBJ2-7,.,TRBV4-1,TGCGCCAGCAGCCTGGCGGGGAGATACGAGCAGTACTTC,CASSLAGRYEQYF
many,TRBJ2-3,TRBD1,TRBV5-4,TGTGCCAGCAGCCCCTTCACAGGGGATCGGGATACGCAGTATTTT,CASSPFTGDRDTQYF
many,TRBJ2-1,.,TRBV18,TGTGCCAGCTCACCAACGGATTACAATGAGCAGTTCTTC,CASSPTDYNEQFF
many,TRBJ2-7,TRBD1,TRBV7-2,TGTGCCAGCAGCGTCAGACAGGGGATCGGCGAGCAGTACTTC,CASSVRQGIGEQYF
many,TRBJ1-6,TRBD1,TRBV20-1,TGCAGTGCTAGAGATTTGGGAGGGGACAGCACACCCCTCCACTTT,CSARDLGGDSTPLHF
many,TRBJ2-3,TRBD2,TRBV29-1,TGCAGCGTTGAAGATCGGGGACTAGCGGGAGGAGCTCCCCCCACAGATACGCAGTATTTT,CSVEDRGLAGGAPPTDTQYF
.,TRBJ2-6,.,TRBV7-2,TGTGCCAGCAGCTTAAGGTCTGTGCACTCTGGGGCCAACGTCCTGACTTTC,CASSLRSVHSGANVLTF
.,TRBJ2-5,.,TRBV3-1,TGTGCCAGCAGCCGTCACGACACAGAGACCCAGTACTTC,CASSRHDTETQYF
many,TRBJ1-1,.,TRBV20-1,TGCAGTGCTAGTGGCAGGGGACTGGACACTGAAGCTTTCTTT,CSASGRGLDTEAFF
many,TRBJ1-5,.,TRBV12-3/TRBV12-4,TGTGCCAGCAGTTTACGGGGGGGCGATCAGCCCCAGCATTTT,CASSLRGGDQPQHF
many,TRBJ2-5,.,TRBV9,TGTGCCAGCAGCGGCGGGGTAAAGAACCAAGAGACCCAGTACTTC,CASSGGVKNQETQYF
many,TRBJ1-5,.,TRBV20-1,TGCAGTGCTAGAGGCCCGGGACCGCAGAGCAATCAGCCCCAGCATTTT,CSARGPGPQSNQPQHF
many,TRBJ2-7,.,TRBV20-1,TGCAGTGCGAAAACTAGCCACGGGTACGAGCAGTACTTC,CSAKTSHGYEQYF
.,TRBJ2-7,.,TRBV28,TGTGCCAGCAACACCCACACCGGCTACGAGCAGTACTTC,CASNTHTGYEQYF
many,TRBJ2-5,.,TRBV2,TGTGCCAGCAACTACCTGAAGGTCCAAGAGACCCAGTACTTC,CASNYLKVQETQYF
few,TRBJ2-7,TRBD1,TRBV12-3/TRBV12-4,TGTGCCAGCAGTCTCAGACAGGGACACGAGCAGTACTTC,CASSLRQGHEQYF
many,TRBJ1-5,.,TRBV2,TGTGCCAGCAGTGGCAGGTCCTTTAGCAATCAGCCCCAGCATTTT,CASSGRSFSNQPQHF
many,TRBJ1-1,TRBD1,TRBV18,TGTGCCAGCTCACACGGACAGGGGGCAAACACTGAAGCTTTCTTT,CASSHGQGANTEAFF
many,TRBJ2-7,TRBD2,TRBV28,TGTGCCAGCAGTTCTAGCGGGAACTCCTACGAGCAGTACTTC,CASSSSGNSYEQYF
.,TRBJ2-1,TRBD2,TRBV5-1,TGCGCCAGCAGTCTAGCGGGGTCCGATGAGCAGTTCTTC,CASSLAGSDEQFF
many,TRBJ2-5,.,TRBV4-1,TGCGCCAGCAGCCACTCCGACAGCCAAGAGACCCAGTACTTC,CASSHSDSQETQYF
many,TRBJ2-2,.,TRBV11-2,TGTGCCAGCAGCCGTTCCGTGAACACCGGGGAGCTGTTTTTT,CASSRSVNTGELFF
.,TRBJ2-3,TRBD2,TRBV5-1,TGCGCCAGCAGCTCCCCCCTTCTAGCGGGACCTTCAGATACGCAGTATTTT,CASSSPLLAGPSDTQYF
.,TRBJ2-1,.,TRBV7-9,TGTGCCAGCAGCTTAGCGTTAGCGCAGAATGAGCAGTTCTTC,CASSLALAQNEQFF